Listed below are T cell receptor beta chains from one sample, sequenced in a study of OX40 agonist ivuxolimab in advanced cancers. The data were produced by immunoSEQ multiplex PCR, yet TCRdb's version contains in-frame clones alone and is incomplete. The profile covers more than 75,000 clones, with approximately 91% appearing a single time and about 0.7% taken by the ten largest. This specimen consisted of CD4+ or CD8+ T cells sorted from blood, obtained in a trial of the OX40 agonist ivuxolimab. All receptors come from an adult with an advanced solid tumor such as melanoma, head and neck, liver or kidney cancer. CDR3s include the opening cysteine and the closing phenylalanine or tryptophan. D genes are given only for firm matches. Clone size, where shown, is once, few, many, or a class for clones that have expanded.

clone size | D gene | J gene | V gene | CDR3 DNA | CDR3 protein
NA | TRBD2 | TRBJ2-3 | TRBV5-1 | TGCGCCAGCAGCCTCACTAGCGGAGGAGATACGCAGTATTTT | CASSLTSGGDTQYF
NA | NA | TRBJ2-1 | TRBV18 | TGTGCCAGCTCACAGACGAACTCCTACAATGAGCAGTTCTTC | CASSQTNSYNEQFF
NA | NA | TRBJ1-5 | TRBV6-1 | TGTGCCAGCCACGGGAAGTGGAATCAGCCCCAGCATTTT | CASHGKWNQPQHF
once | NA | TRBJ2-7 | TRBV7-2 | TGTGCCAGCAGCTTAGCTAGCGGTTTCTACTACGAGCAGTACTTC | CASSLASGFYYEQYF
few | NA | TRBJ1-3 | TRBV7-8 | TGTGCCAGCAGCTTAGTCCACTCCTCCTCCTCTGGAAACACCATATATTTT | CASSLVHSSSSGNTIYF
NA | NA | TRBJ2-7 | TRBV21-1 | TGTGCCAGCAGCATCGGGACTATCCACGAGCAGTACTTC | CASSIGTIHEQYF
NA | NA | TRBJ2-7 | TRBV5-4 | TGTGCCAGCAGCTCTCAGGGGAACTCCTACGAGCAGTACTTC | CASSSQGNSYEQYF
NA | NA | TRBJ1-1 | TRBV28 | TGTGCCAGCAGCCCCGTACAGGGAGGGGACACTGAAGCTTTCTTT | CASSPVQGGDTEAFF
once | TRBD1 | TRBJ1-3 | TRBV7-2 | TGTGCCAGCAGCTTAGATGGGGGAACAGGGGGCGGGTACACCATATATTTT | CASSLDGGTGGGYTIYF
NA | TRBD2 | TRBJ2-7 | TRBV19 | TGTGCCAGTAACCCGGGACTAGCGGCCTACGAGCAGTACTTC | CASNPGLAAYEQYF
NA | TRBD1 | TRBJ2-3 | TRBV7-2 | TGTGCCAGCAGCTTAGGGGGACAGGTTGGAGATACGCAGTATTTT | CASSLGGQVGDTQYF
NA | NA | TRBJ1-5 | TRBV19 | TGTGCCAGTAGTATCAGGACGGTCAATCAGCCCCAGCATTTT | CASSIRTVNQPQHF
NA | NA | TRBJ1-2 | TRBV5-1 | TGCGCCAGCAGCTCGACGGCGTATGGCTACACCTTC | CASSSTAYGYTF
NA | TRBD1 | TRBJ1-2 | TRBV5-1 | TGCGCCAGCAGCTTGGACACAGGGGCCCTATATGGCTACACCTTC | CASSLDTGALYGYTF
NA | TRBD1 | TRBJ1-2 | TRBV25-1 | TGTGCCAGCAGTAACCCGGGACAGGGGAGCTATGGCTACACCTTC | CASSNPGQGSYGYTF
NA | TRBD1 | TRBJ1-1 | TRBV30 | TGTGCCTGGAACAGGGGGCTAATCGCTTTCTTT | CAWNRGLIAFF
NA | NA | TRBJ1-2 | TRBV29-1 | TGCAGCGTTACAGACCCAATTAGGGGTGGCTACACCTTC | CSVTDPIRGGYTF
NA | TRBD2 | TRBJ2-7 | TRBV5-1 | TGCGCCAGCAGCTGGTCTAGCGGGTCCGGTAACGAGCAGTACTTC | CASSWSSGSGNEQYF
NA | NA | TRBJ1-2 | TRBV6-5 | TGTGCCAGCACCACACCCTTAGCTAACTATGGCTACACCTTC | CASTTPLANYGYTF
NA | TRBD1 | TRBJ2-1 | TRBV19 | TGTGCCAGTAGTATGACAGGGAGAGTTCGTAATGAGCAGTTCTTC | CASSMTGRVRNEQFF
NA | NA | TRBJ1-1 | TRBV28 | TGTGCCAGCAGTTCCCCGGGTGGGGCGACCACTGAAGCTTTCTTT | CASSSPGGATTEAFF
few | TRBD1 | TRBJ1-2 | TRBV28 | TGTGCCAGCAGTTCCGGACAGGGGTACTATGGCTACACCTTC | CASSSGQGYYGYTF
NA | NA | TRBJ1-1 | TRBV5-1 | TGCGCCAGCAGCTTGCAGGGATCGAACACTGAAGCTTTCTTT | CASSLQGSNTEAFF
once | TRBD1 | TRBJ2-5 | TRBV2 | TGTGCCAGCAGTGTTGGGACAGAAGAGACCCAGTACTTC | CASSVGTEETQYF
NA | NA | TRBJ2-1 | TRBV11-3 | TGTGCCAGCAGCTTCAGTTATTTGGGTGAGCAGTTCTTC | CASSFSYLGEQFF
NA | NA | TRBJ1-4 | TRBV7-9 | TGTGCCAGCAGCGTCCCGAATGAAAAACTGTTTTTT | CASSVPNEKLFF
NA | TRBD1 | TRBJ2-7 | TRBV11-2 | TGTGCCAGCAGCGCGGGACAGGCATACTACGAGCAGTACTTC | CASSAGQAYYEQYF
NA | NA | TRBJ1-1 | TRBV5-1 | TGCGCCAGTTGGGGGTCCGAGGGCATGAACACTGAAGCTTTCTTT | CASWGSEGMNTEAFF
NA | NA | TRBJ1-1 | TRBV5-6 | TGTGCCAGCAGCTTGTTGACGGATGAAGCTTTCTTT | CASSLLTDEAFF
NA | NA | TRBJ1-6 | TRBV5-6 | TGTGCCAGCAGCTTGGGATCCGGGGTTAATTCACCCCTCCACTTT | CASSLGSGVNSPLHF
NA | TRBD2 | TRBJ2-7 | TRBV7-2 | TGTGCCAGCAGCCCGCGGACTAGCGGGGGCTACGAGCAGTACTTC | CASSPRTSGGYEQYF
few | TRBD1 | TRBJ1-1 | TRBV28 | TGTGCCAGCAGTTTTGACAGGGGAACTGAAGCTTTCTTT | CASSFDRGTEAFF
NA | NA | TRBJ2-5 | TRBV18 | TGTGCCAGCTCCTCAAGGCGGGTCCAGCACTCCCCCCAAGAGACCCAGTACTTC | CASSSRRVQHSPQETQYF
NA | NA | TRBJ2-1 | TRBV7-3 | TGTGCCAGCAGCCCCCAAAGGGGGGGTGAGCAGTTCTTC | CASSPQRGGEQFF
NA | NA | TRBJ1-2 | TRBV30 | TGTGCCTGGAAAGGGCCAGCTAACTATGGCTACACCTTC | CAWKGPANYGYTF
NA | TRBD1 | TRBJ2-7 | TRBV6-5 | TGTGCCAGCAGTTACTCGAGGGGGACAGACTACGAGCAGTACTTC | CASSYSRGTDYEQYF
NA | NA | TRBJ1-3 | TRBV6-6 | TGTGCCAGCAGTGTGACTCTTCCCCCTGGAAACACCATATATTTT | CASSVTLPPGNTIYF
NA | NA | TRBJ2-4 | TRBV7-2 | TGTGCCAGCAGCGTACTCTCAGGGGTTCGCAACATTCAGTACTTC | CASSVLSGVRNIQYF
NA | NA | TRBJ1-3 | TRBV18 | TGTGCCAGCTCACCCCAAGGGTCTCTCTCTGGAAACACCATATATTTT | CASSPQGSLSGNTIYF
once | NA | TRBJ2-3 | TRBV5-1 | TGCGCCAGCAGCTTGTATGCGGGCACAGATACGCAGTATTTT | CASSLYAGTDTQYF
NA | NA | TRBJ2-7 | TRBV5-1 | TGCGCCAGCACTTTGGGGAGCTACGAGCAGTACTTC | CASTLGSYEQYF
NA | NA | TRBJ2-3 | TRBV7-2 | TGTGCCAGCAGCTCTCGGCCAGGGGTAGATACGCAGTATTTT | CASSSRPGVDTQYF
NA | NA | TRBJ2-1 | TRBV7-2 | TGTGCCAGCAGCTTAGGGGCTAGAGGCTCCTACAATGAGCAGTTCTTC | CASSLGARGSYNEQFF
NA | NA | TRBJ2-5 | TRBV7-2 | TGTGCCAGCAGTCTCGTCCCTAGCCAAGAGACCCAGTACTTC | CASSLVPSQETQYF
NA | TRBD2 | TRBJ2-5 | TRBV5-4 | TGTGCCAGCAGCCCGGGACTAGCTGAGAGCATAGAGACCCAGTACTTC | CASSPGLAESIETQYF
NA | NA | TRBJ2-2 | TRBV2 | TGTGCCAGCAGTGAATTCCGGAACACCGGGGAGCTGTTTTTT | CASSEFRNTGELFF
NA | NA | TRBJ2-1 | TRBV5-1 | TGCGCCAGCAGCTCCGGGGAAGGCTTCGATGAGCAGTTCTTC | CASSSGEGFDEQFF
NA | TRBD1 | TRBJ2-7 | TRBV5-1 | TGCGCCAGCAGCTCCACGGGACAGGGGTTCGACGAGCAGTACTTC | CASSSTGQGFDEQYF
NA | NA | TRBJ1-5 | TRBV29-1 | TGCAGCGTAAGGGGGGATGGCAATCAGCCCCAGCATTTT | CSVRGDGNQPQHF
NA | NA | TRBJ2-1 | TRBV28 | TGTGCCAGCAGATGGGACCCGGGCACCTACAATGAGCAGTTCTTC | CASRWDPGTYNEQFF
NA | TRBD2 | TRBJ2-2 | TRBV5-4 | TGTGCCAGCAGGGCAGCGGGGGGTGTTGGGAACACCGGGGAGCTGTTTTTT | CASRAAGGVGNTGELFF
NA | TRBD1 | TRBJ1-3 | TRBV6-1 | TGTGCCAGCAGTGGAGCAGCAGGACAGGCGGCGGGAAACACCATATATTTT | CASSGAAGQAAGNTIYF
NA | NA | TRBJ1-1 | TRBV10-3 | TGTGCCATCAGTGAGTCGGTAGGTATGAACACTGAAGCTTTCTTT | CAISESVGMNTEAFF
once | NA | TRBJ1-2 | TRBV7-2 | TGTGCCAGCAGCTGGGACATCGGCGGTGGCTACACCTTC | CASSWDIGGGYTF
NA | NA | TRBJ2-5 | TRBV5-5 | TGTGCCAGCAGCAGAGCCGGTCTTGGGACCCAGTACTTC | CASSRAGLGTQYF
NA | TRBD1 | TRBJ1-5 | TRBV30 | TGTGCCTGGAGTGGGGGTAGGGGGCGATTTGATCAGCCCCAGCATTTT | CAWSGGRGRFDQPQHF
NA | NA | TRBJ1-1 | TRBV7-2 | TGTGCCAGCAGCCCTGGGGTAGGGGTACGGGGGAACACTGAAGCTTTCTTT | CASSPGVGVRGNTEAFF
NA | NA | TRBJ2-1 | TRBV19 | TGTGCCAGTAGTATAGATCGGAGGGTGGGACTCTCAGGCAATGAGCAGTTCTTC | CASSIDRRVGLSGNEQFF
NA | NA | TRBJ2-6 | TRBV27 | TGTGCCAGCAGTCGGCCTGGGACACTTTTAACAGGGGCCAACGTCCTGACTTTC | CASSRPGTLLTGANVLTF
NA | TRBD1 | TRBJ2-1 | TRBV28 | TGTGCCAGCTCCGGACAGGGGGCGACGTATGAGCAGTTCTTC | CASSGQGATYEQFF